This T cell receptor beta chain emerged from a study of blood T cell repertoires in COVID-19. Per germline, CDR1 LGHDT and CDR2 YNNKEL (reference sequence). The V and J ends lost 1 base and 7 bases, in that order; junction bases with no gene match: 6. The CDR3 has 14 residues. As processed by the authors: Researchers report that nucleated cell counts were estimated from reference gene primer amplification. The table came from immunoSEQ multiplex PCR; TCRdb's copy has only in-frame clones and leaves some out. Clone size and the V and J calls come from that table; the DNA yielded D and trimming. The sample has a few hundred thousand clones; roughly 92% are singletons.

Sequencing was performed on PBMCs or T cells enriched from blood (not recorded which). The clonotype comes from a middle-aged woman who had been exposed to COVID-19. The rearrangement uses TRBV3-1 (or the pseudogene TRBV3-2) and TRBJ1-2, with TRBD1 matching over 7 bases. The CDR3 DNA sequence: TGTGCCAGCAGCCAAGTGGCGTCAGGGGGTGGCTACACCTTC. Its protein product is CASSQVASGGGYTF.